This T cell receptor beta chain stems from a study of T cell changes during pregnancy in multiple sclerosis. Generated by immunoSEQ multiplex PCR, the TCRdb table keeps only in-frame clones and is missing some. The table shows 100,000 or so clones, with 94% occurring only once. The V end lost 2 bases, the J end lost 8 bases, and 15 bases lay between the germline ends. Germline loops: CDR1 MDHEN, CDR2 SYDVKM. The CDR3 is 14 residues long. The sequenced sample was peripheral blood, obtained after pregnancy. The chain has TRBV28 and TRBJ1-2; maybe TRBD1 (5 bases). The receptor's source is a female donor in good health, enrolled as a control in a pregnancy study. In DNA, the CDR3 is TGTGCCAGCAGTTTAAACTCCGGGAGGGGCGGCTACACCTTC. Protein product: CASSLNSGRGGYTF.